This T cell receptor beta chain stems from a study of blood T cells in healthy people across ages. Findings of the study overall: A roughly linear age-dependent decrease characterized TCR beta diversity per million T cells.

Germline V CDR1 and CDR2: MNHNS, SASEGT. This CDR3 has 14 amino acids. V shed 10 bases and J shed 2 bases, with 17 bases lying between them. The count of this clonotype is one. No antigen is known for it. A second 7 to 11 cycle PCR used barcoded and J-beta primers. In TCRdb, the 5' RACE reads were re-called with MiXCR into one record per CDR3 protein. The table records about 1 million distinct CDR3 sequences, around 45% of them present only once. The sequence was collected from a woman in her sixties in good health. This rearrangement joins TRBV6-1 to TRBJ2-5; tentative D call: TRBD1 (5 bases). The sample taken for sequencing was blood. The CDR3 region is CATRQMIIQETQYF. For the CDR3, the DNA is TGTGCCACCAGACAGATGATAATACAAGAGACCCAGTACTTC.